The T cell receptor beta chain under discussion was sequenced for a study of OX40 agonist ivuxolimab in advanced cancers. Looking at the study overall: The dose-escalation cohort was roughly 83% male, with a mean age of approximately 62 years, ranging about 20 to 85.

Details on this clone: What it recognizes is unknown.

Sequencing used immunoSEQ multiplex PCR; TCRdb keeps in-frame clones, though not all of them. The sample lists about 22,000 clones, around 79% occurring once. Points from the study as a whole: Partial responders at 0.1-3.0 mg/kg had among the lowest clonal expansion. Low normalized T-cell clonal expansion also characterized some of the nonresponders.

This specimen consisted of CD4+ or CD8+ T cells sorted from blood, obtained in a trial of the OX40 agonist ivuxolimab. This TCR was sampled from an adult with an advanced solid tumor such as melanoma, head and neck, liver or kidney cancer.

CDR3 coding DNA: TGTGCCAGTACACCACAGGGGGGGTCCTACGAGCAGTACTTC. It yields the protein CASTPQGGSYEQYF. The V call is TRBV19, the J call TRBJ2-7; D is perhaps TRBD1 (8 bases). CDR1 is LNHDA, CDR2 SQIVND, per germline (reference sequence). The CDR3 runs 14 residues. Trimming took off 7 bases at V and 1 base at J, with 14 bases between the two ends.